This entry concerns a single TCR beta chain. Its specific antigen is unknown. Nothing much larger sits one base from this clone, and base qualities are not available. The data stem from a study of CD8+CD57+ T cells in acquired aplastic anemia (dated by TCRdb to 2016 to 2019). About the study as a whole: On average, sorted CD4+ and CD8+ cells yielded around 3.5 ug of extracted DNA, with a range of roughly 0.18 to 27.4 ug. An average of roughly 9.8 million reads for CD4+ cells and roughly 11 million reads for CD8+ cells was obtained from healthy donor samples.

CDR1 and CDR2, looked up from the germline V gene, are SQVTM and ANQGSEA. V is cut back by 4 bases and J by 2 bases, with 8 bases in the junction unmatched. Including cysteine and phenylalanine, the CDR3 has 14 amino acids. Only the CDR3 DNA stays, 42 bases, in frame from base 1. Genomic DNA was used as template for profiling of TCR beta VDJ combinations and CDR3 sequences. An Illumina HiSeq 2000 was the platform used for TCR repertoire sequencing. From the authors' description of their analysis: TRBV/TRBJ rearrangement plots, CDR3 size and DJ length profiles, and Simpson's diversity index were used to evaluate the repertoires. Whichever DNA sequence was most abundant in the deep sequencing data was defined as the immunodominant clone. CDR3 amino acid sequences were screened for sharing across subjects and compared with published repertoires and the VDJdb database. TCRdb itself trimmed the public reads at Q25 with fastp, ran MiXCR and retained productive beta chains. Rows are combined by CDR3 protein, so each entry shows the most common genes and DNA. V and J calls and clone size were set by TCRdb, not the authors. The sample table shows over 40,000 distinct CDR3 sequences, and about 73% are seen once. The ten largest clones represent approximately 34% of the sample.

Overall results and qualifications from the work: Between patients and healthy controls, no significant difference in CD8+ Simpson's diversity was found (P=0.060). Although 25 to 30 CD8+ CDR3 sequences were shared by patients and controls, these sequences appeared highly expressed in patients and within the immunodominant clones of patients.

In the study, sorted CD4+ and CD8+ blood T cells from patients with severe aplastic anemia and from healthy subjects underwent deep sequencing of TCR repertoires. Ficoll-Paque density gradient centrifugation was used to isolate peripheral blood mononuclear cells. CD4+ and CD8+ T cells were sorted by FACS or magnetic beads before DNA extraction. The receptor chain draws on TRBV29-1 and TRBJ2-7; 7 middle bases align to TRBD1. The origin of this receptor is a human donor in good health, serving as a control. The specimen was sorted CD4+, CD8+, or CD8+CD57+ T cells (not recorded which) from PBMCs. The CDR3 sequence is CSVVEDRIPYEQYF. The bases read TGCAGCGTTGTCGAGGACAGGATCCCCTACGAGCAGTACTTC.